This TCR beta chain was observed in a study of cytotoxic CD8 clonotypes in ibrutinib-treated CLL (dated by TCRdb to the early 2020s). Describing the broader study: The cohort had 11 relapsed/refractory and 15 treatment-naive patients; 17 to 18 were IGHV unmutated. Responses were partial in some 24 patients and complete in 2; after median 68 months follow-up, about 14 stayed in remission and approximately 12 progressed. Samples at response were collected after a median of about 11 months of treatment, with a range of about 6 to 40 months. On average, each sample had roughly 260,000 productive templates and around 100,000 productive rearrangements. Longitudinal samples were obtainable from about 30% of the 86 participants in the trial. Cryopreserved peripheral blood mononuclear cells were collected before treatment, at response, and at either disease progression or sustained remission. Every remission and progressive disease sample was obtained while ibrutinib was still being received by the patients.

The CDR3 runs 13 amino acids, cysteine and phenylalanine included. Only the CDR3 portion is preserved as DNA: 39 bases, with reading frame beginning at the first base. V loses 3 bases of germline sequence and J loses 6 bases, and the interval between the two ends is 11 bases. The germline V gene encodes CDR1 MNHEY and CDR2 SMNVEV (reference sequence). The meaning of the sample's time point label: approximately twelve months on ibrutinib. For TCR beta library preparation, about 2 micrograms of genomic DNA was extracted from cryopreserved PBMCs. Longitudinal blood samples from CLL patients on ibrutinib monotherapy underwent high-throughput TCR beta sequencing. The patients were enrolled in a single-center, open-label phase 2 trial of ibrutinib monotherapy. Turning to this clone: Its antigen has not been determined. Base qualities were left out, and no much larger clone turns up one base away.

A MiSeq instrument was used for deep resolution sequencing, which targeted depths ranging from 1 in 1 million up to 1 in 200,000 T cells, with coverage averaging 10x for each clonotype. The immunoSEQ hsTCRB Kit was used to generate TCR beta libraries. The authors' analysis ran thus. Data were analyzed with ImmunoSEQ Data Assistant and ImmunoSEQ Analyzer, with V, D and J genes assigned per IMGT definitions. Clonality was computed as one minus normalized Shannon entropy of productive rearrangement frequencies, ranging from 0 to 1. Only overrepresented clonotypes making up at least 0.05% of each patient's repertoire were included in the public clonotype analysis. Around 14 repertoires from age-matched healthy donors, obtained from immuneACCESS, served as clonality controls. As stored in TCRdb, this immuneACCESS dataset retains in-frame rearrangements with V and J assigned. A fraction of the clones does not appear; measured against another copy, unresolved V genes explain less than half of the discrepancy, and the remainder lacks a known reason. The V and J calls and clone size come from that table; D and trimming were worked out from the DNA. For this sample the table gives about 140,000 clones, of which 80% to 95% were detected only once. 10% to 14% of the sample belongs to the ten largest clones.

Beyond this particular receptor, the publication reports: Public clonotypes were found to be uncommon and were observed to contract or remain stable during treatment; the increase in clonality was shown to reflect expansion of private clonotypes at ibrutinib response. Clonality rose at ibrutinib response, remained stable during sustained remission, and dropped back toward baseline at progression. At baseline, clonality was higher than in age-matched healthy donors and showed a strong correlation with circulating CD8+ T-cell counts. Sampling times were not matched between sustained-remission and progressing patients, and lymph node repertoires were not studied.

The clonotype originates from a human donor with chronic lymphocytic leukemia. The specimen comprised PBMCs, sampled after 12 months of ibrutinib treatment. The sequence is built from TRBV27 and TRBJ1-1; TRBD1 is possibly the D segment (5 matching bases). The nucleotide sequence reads TGTGCCAGCAGTTTTTTGTCAGGGTCTGAAGCTTTCTTT. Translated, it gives CASSFLSGSEAFF.